This TCR beta chain was sequenced for a study of cytomegalovirus exposure and HLA in healthy donors. Background on the study: Early on, a data release was issued that held roughly 80 million unique TCRs from HLA-typed donors.

V was pared by 0 bases and J by 1 base, with 4 bases of the junction left unmatched. The CDR3 loop spans 16 amino acids. CDR1 and CDR2 (germline): SGHTS, YDEGEE. General observations from the study: Earlier analysis yielded a pattern in which most TCR beta V segments were productive about 90% or about 30% of the time. Reportedly, cytomegalovirus status was diagnosed with high sensitivity and specificity.

As for this clone: Its antigen remains unidentified.

The PCR used 60 Vbeta and 13 Jbeta primers. TCRdb's copy holds only in-frame clones and misses some; the assay was immunoSEQ multiplex PCR. The sample includes 95,000 to 100,000 clones, roughly 10% of them seen just once. The chain combines TRBV5-8 with TRBJ2-4; TRBD2 agrees at 7 bases. Source material: PBMCs. This TCR was recovered from a man between 45 and 60 years old in good health and CMV-seropositive. The CDR3 coding sequence is TGTGCCAGCAGCTTGGCGCCTAGCGGTGCCAAAAACATTCAGTACTTC. It translates to CASSLAPSGAKNIQYF.